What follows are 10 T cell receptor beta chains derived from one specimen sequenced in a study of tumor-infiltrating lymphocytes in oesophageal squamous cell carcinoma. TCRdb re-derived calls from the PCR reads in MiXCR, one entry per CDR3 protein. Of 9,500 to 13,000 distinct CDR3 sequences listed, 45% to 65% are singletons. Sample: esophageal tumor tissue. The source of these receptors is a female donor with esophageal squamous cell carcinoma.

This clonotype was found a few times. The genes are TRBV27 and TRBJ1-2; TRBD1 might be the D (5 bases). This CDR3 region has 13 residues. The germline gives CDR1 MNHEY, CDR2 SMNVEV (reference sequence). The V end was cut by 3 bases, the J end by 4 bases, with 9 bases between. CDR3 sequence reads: CASSFGGGYGYTF. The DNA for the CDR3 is TGTGCCAGCAGTTTCGGGGGGGGCTATGGCTACACCTTC.

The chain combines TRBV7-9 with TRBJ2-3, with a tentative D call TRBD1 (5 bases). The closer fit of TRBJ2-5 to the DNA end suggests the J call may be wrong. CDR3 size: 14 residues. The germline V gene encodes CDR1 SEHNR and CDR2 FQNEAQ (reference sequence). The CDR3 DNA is TGTGCCAGCAGCTTAACTGAAAGGGGAGAGACCCAGTACTTC. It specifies CASSLTERGETQYF.

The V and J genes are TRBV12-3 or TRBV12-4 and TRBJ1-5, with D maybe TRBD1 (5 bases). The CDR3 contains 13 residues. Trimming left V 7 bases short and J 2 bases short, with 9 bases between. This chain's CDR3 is CASTTGGNQPQHF. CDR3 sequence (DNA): TGTGCCAGCACTACGGGGGGCAATCAGCCCCAGCATTTT.

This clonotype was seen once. CDR3 nucleotides: TGTGCCAGCAGCTTATTGATCTCCTACAATGAGCAGTACTTC. Encoded protein: CASSLLISYNEQYF. This chain links TRBV7-9 with TRBJ2-4; D not resolved. CDR1 and CDR2 (germline): SEHNR, FQNEAQ (reference sequence). The V and J ends lost 2 bases and 13 bases respectively, with 18 bases between them. The CDR3 length is 14 residues.

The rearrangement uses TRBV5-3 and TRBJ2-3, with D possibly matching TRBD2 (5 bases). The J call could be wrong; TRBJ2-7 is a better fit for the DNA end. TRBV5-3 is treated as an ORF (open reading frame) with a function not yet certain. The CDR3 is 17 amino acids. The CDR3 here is CASSLGEPFLRGYEQYF. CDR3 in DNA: TGTGCCAGCAGCCTTGGGGAGCCATTTCTCAGAGGTTACGAGCAGTACTTC.

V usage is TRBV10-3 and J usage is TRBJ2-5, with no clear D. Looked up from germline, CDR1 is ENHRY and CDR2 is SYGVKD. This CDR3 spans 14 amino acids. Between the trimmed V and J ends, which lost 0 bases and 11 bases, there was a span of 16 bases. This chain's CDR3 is CAISESGSYNEQYF. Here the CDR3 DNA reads TGTGCCATCAGTGAGTCTGGCAGCTACAATGAGCAGTACTTC.

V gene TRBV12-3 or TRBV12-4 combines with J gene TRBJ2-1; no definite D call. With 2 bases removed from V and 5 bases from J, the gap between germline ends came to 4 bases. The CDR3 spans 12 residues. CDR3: CASSLTDNEQFF. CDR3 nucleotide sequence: TGTGCCAGCAGTTTAACCGACAATGAGCAGTTCTTC.

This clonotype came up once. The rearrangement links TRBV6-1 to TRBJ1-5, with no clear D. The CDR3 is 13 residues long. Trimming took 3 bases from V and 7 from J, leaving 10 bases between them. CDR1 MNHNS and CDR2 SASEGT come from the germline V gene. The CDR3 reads CASSEMEGQPQHF. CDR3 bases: TGTGCCAGCAGTGAGATGGAAGGACAGCCCCAGCATTTT.

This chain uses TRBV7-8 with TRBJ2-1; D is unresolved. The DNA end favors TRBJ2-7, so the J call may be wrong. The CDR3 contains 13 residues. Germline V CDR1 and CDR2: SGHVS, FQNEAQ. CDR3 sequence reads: CASSSRRIYEQYF. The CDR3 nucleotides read TGTGCCAGCAGCTCCCGGCGGATCTACGAGCAGTACTTC.

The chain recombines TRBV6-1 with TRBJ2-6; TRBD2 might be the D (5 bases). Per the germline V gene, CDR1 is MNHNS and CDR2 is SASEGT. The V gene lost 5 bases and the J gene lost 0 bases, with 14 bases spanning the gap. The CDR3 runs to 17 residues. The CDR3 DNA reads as TGTGCCAGCAGTATCCGGGGTACAAACTCTGGGGCCAACGTCCTGACTTTC. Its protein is CASSIRGTNSGANVLTF.